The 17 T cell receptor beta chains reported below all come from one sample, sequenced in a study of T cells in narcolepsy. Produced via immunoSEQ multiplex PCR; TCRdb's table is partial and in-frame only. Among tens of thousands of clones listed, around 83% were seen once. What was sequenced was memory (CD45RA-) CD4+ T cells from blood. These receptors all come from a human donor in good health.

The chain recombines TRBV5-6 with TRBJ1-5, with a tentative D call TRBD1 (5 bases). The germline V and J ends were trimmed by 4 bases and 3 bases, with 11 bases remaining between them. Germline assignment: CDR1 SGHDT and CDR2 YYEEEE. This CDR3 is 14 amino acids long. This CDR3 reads CASSLREANQPQHF. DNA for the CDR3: TGTGCCAGCAGCCTCAGGGAAGCCAATCAGCCCCAGCATTTT.

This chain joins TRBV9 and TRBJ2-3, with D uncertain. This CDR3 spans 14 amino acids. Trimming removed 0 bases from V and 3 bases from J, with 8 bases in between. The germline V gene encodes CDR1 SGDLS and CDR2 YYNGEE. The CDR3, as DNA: TGTGCCAGCAGCGTAGATCTGGGTACAGATACGCAGTATTTT. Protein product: CASSVDLGTDTQYF. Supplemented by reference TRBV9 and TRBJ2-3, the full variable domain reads DSGVTQTPKHLITATGQRVTLRCSPRSGDLSVYWYQQSLDQGLQFLIQYYNGEERAKGNILERFSAQQFPDLHSELNLSSLELGDSALYFCASSVDLGTDTQYFGPGTRLTVL.

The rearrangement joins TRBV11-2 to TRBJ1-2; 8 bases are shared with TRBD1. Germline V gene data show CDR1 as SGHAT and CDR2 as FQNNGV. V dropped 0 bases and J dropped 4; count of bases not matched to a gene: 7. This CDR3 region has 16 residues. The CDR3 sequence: CASSLDLSGQAYGYTF. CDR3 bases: TGTGCCAGCAGCTTAGATCTTTCGGGACAGGCCTATGGCTACACCTTC.

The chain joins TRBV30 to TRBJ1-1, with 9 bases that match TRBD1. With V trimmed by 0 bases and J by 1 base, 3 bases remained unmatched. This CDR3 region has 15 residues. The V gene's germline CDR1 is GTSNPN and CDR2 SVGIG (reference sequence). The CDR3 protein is CAWSVLGQGNTEAFF. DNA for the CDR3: TGTGCCTGGAGTGTTTTGGGACAGGGGAACACTGAAGCTTTCTTT.

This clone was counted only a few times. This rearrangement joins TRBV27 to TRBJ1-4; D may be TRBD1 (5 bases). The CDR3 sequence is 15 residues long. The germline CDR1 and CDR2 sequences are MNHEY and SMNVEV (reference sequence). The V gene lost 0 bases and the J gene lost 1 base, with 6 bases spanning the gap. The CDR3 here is CASSLSRVTNEKLFF. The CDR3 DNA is TGTGCCAGCAGTTTATCCAGGGTAACTAATGAAAAACTGTTTTTT. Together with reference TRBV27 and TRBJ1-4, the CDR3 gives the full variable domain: EAQVTQNPRYLITVTGKKLTVTCSQNMNHEYMSWYRQDPGLGLRQIYYSMNVEVTDKGDVPEGYKVSRKEKRNFPLILESPSPNQTSLYFCASSLSRVTNEKLFFGSGTQLSVL.

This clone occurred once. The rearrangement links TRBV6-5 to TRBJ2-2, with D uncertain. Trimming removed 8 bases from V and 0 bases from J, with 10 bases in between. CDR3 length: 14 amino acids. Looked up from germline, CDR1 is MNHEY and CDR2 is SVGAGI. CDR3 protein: CASAPPTNTGELFF. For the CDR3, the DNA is TGTGCCAGCGCTCCCCCGACGAACACCGGGGAGCTGTTTTTT.

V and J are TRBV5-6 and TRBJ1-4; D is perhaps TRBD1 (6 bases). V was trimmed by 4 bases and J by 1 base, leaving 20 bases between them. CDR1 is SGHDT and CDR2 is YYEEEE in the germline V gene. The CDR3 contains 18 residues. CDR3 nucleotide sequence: TGTGCCAGCAGCCTGTGGCCGGGGGCGGCCGGAACTAATGAAAAACTGTTTTTT. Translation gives CASSLWPGAAGTNEKLFF. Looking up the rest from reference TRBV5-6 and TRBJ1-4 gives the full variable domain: DAGVTQSPTHLIKTRGQQVTLRCSPKSGHDTVSWYQQALGQGPQFIFQYYEEEERQRGNFPDRFSGHQFPNYSSELNVNALLLGDSALYLCASSLWPGAAGTNEKLFFGSGTQLSVL.

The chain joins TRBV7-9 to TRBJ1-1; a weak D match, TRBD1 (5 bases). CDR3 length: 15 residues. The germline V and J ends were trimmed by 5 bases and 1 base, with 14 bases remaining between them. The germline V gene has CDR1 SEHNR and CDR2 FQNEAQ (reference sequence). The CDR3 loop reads CASSRFGTANTEAFF. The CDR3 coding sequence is TGTGCCAGCAGCCGGTTCGGGACGGCGAACACTGAAGCTTTCTTT. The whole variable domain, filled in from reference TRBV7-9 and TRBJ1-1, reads DTGVSQNPRHKITKRGQNVTFRCDPISEHNRLYWYRQTLGQGPEFLTYFQNEAQLEKSRLLSDRFSAERPKGSFSTLEIQRTEQGDSAMYLCASSRFGTANTEAFFGQGTRLTVV.

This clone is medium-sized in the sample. The CDR3 is CASSLDMAEAFF. The DNA of the CDR3 is TGTGCCAGCAGCTTAGATATGGCTGAAGCTTTCTTT. The rearrangement joins TRBV11-2 to TRBJ1-1; D is uncertain. The ends were cut back, 0 bases at V and 6 bases at J, with 5 bases in the middle. CDR1 SGHAT and CDR2 FQNNGV come from the germline V gene. This CDR3 comprises 12 residues.

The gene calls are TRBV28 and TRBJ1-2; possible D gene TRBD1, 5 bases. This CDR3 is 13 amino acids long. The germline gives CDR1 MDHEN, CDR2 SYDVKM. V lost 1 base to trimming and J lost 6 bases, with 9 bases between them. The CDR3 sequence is CASSLFRGDGYTF. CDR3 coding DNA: TGTGCCAGCAGTTTATTTAGGGGTGATGGCTACACCTTC.

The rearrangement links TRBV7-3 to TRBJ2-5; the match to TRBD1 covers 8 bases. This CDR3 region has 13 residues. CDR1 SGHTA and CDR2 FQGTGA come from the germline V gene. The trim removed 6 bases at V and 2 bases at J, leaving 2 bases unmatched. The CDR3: CASSRDRQETQYF. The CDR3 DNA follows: TGTGCCAGCAGTAGGGACAGGCAAGAGACCCAGTACTTC.

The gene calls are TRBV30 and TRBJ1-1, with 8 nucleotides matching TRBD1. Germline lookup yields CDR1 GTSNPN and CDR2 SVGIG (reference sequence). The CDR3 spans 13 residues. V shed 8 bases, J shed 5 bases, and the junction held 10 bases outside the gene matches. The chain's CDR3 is CAGEDRGQTEAFF. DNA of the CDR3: TGTGCCGGCGAAGACAGGGGCCAGACTGAAGCTTTCTTT. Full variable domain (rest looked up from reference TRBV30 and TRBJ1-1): SQTIHQWPATLVQPVGSPLSLECTVEGTSNPNLYWYRQAAGRGLQLLFYSVGIGQISSEVPQNLSASRPQDRQFILSSKKLLLSDSGFYLCAGEDRGQTEAFFGQGTRLTVV.

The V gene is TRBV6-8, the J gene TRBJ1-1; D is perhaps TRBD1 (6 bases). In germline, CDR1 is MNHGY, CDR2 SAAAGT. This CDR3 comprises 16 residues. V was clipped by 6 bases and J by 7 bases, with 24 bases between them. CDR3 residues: CASSRLQDRVALEAFF. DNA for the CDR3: TGTGCCAGCAGCCGCCTTCAGGACAGAGTAGCCCTTGAAGCTTTCTTT.

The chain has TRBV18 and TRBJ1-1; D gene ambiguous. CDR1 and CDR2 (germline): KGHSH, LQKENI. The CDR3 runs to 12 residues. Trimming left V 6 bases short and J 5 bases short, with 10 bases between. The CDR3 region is CASSLQRTEAFF. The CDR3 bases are TGTGCCAGCTCGCTACAGAGGACTGAAGCTTTCTTT.

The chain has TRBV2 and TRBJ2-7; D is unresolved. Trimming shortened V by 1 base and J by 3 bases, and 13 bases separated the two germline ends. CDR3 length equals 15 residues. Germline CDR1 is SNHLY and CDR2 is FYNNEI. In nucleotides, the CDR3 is TGTGCCAGCAGTGAAGGCCCAGCGACCATCTACGAGCAGTACTTC. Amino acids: CASSEGPATIYEQYF.

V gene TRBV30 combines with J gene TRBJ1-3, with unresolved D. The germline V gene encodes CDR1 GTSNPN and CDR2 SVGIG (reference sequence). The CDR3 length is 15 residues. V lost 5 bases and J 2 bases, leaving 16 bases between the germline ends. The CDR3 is CAWRVRATTGNTIYF. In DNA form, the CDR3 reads TGTGCCTGGCGCGTTAGGGCGACCACTGGAAACACCATATATTTT.

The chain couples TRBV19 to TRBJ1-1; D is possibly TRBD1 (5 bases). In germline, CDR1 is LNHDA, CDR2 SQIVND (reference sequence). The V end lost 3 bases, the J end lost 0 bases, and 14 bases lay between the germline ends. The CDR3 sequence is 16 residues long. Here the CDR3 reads CASSIMGPFMNTEAFF. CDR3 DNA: TGTGCCAGTAGTATTATGGGGCCCTTCATGAACACTGAAGCTTTCTTT.